The rows below give T cell receptor beta chains drawn from one sample of a study of yellow fever vaccine responses in identical twins. TCRdb reprocessed the RT-PCR reads with MiXCR, giving one entry per CDR3 protein. The sample contains 14,000 or so distinct CDR3 sequences, roughly 83% of which appear only once. The sequencing here drew on T cells from blood (PBMCs), unsorted or a sorted subset (not recorded which), taken before or after yellow fever vaccination (not recorded which). These receptors were collected from a woman aged 18-29 years who received the yellow fever vaccine. The CDR3 runs from the conserved cysteine through the conserved F or W. The D gene is left open where the match is weak. The size field is filled for only some rows; it gives once, few, many or a size class.

.	TRBV5-5	.	TRBJ1-1	TGTGCCAGCAGCTATTGGCTTGACACTGAAGCTTTCTTT	CASSYWLDTEAFF
.	TRBV4-2	TRBD2	TRBJ2-3	TGTGCCAGCAGCCAAGATATGGTAGCGGGGACCACAGATACGCAGTATTTT	CASSQDMVAGTTDTQYF
.	TRBV10-3	.	TRBJ1-1	TGTGCCATCAGTGCCTCCGGGACCATGAACACTGAAGCTTTCTTT	CAISASGTMNTEAFF
.	TRBV20-1	TRBD2	TRBJ2-7	TGCAGTGCTCCCGCGAGCGGGAGCCACGAGCAGTACTTC	CSAPASGSHEQYF
.	TRBV4-1	TRBD1	TRBJ2-5	TGCGCCAGCAGCCTGTACCAGGGGGCGGGAGAGACCCAGTACTTC	CASSLYQGAGETQYF
few	TRBV11-3	.	TRBJ2-3	TGTGCCAGCAGCTTAAGTCCTCCTAGCACAGATACGCAGTATTTT	CASSLSPPSTDTQYF
.	TRBV10-3	.	TRBJ2-1	TGTGCCATCACCAATAGCGGAAGCTCCTACAATGAGCAGTTCTTC	CAITNSGSSYNEQFF
.	TRBV9	.	TRBJ1-1	TGTGCCAGCAGCGAAAACAGGGTGCCGAACACTGAAGCTTTCTTT	CASSENRVPNTEAFF
.	TRBV24-1	.	TRBJ2-1	TGTGCCACCAGTGATTTCCCTGAAGTCAATGAGCAGTTCTTC	CATSDFPEVNEQFF
.	TRBV4-2	.	TRBJ1-2	TGTGCCAGCAGCCAAAGTAAAGGGGAAGTCGGCTATGGCTACACCTTC	CASSQSKGEVGYGYTF
.	TRBV6-5	.	TRBJ2-7	TGTGCCAGCAGTTCACAGGGAGGTACCTACGAGCAGTACTTC	CASSSQGGTYEQYF
few	TRBV3-1	.	TRBJ2-1	TGTGCCAGCAGCCAAATAACCAACAATGAGCAGTTCTTC	CASSQITNNEQFF
.	TRBV18	.	TRBJ1-1	TGTGCCAGCTCACCGGGCGCTGAAGCTTTCTTT	CASSPGAEAFF
.	TRBV29-1	TRBD1	TRBJ1-1	TGCAGCGTCCGACAGGGTGGGAGTTTGACTGAAGCTTTCTTT	CSVRQGGSLTEAFF
.	TRBV6-1	TRBD1	TRBJ1-2	TGTGCCAGCAGTGAGACAGGGGACCTCTATGGCTACACCTTC	CASSETGDLYGYTF
.	TRBV24-1	.	TRBJ1-5	TGTGCCACCAGTAGGCGTTATAGCAATCAGCCCCAGCATTTT	CATSRRYSNQPQHF
.	TRBV18	.	TRBJ1-1	TGTGCCAGCTCACCCGAGGCAGGGGTAATCTGGAACACTGAAGCTTTCTTT	CASSPEAGVIWNTEAFF
.	TRBV20-1	.	TRBJ1-2	TGCAGTGCTACGACAGGCGCAACCTATGGCTACACCTTC	CSATTGATYGYTF
.	TRBV4-2	TRBD2	TRBJ2-3	TGTGCCAGCAGCGCGGCTAGCGGGGGGCCGGGGGATACGCAGTATTTT	CASSAASGGPGDTQYF
.	TRBV11-2	TRBD1	TRBJ1-1	TGTGCCAGCAGCTTTCGGACAGGGTACACTGAAGCTTTCTTT	CASSFRTGYTEAFF
once	TRBV29-1	.	TRBJ2-1	TGCAGCGGATCCGGGACTTCCATCAATGAGCAGTTCTTC	CSGSGTSINEQFF
.	TRBV20-1	TRBD1	TRBJ2-3	TGCAGTACGGAGGACAGGGCGGATACGCAGTATTTT	CSTEDRADTQYF
.	TRBV6-2/TRBV6-3	.	TRBJ1-5	TGTGCCAGCAGTTACTCCTCGAATCAGCCCCAGCATTTT	CASSYSSNQPQHF
.	TRBV12-3/TRBV12-4	.	TRBJ2-5	TGTGGCAGCAAGTACCAAGAGACCCAGTACTTC	CGSKYQETQYF